The rows below give T cell receptor beta chains drawn from one sample of a study of response to subunit inactivated influenza vaccine. Using its own MiXCR run on the RT-PCR reads, TCRdb lists one record per CDR3 protein. The sample lists over 450,000 distinct CDR3 sequences; 10% to 15% were seen once. Sample: PBMCs from blood, taken more than 35 days after vaccination. The receptors here all came from a middle-aged man who received an inactivated influenza vaccine. Both conserved end residues are part of each CDR3. Fields, in order: clone size, J gene, D gene, V gene, CDR3 DNA, CDR3 protein. D genes are given only for firm matches. Clone size is not always given. Where it is, it says once, few, many or a class for expanded clones.

NA | TRBJ2-7 | NA | TRBV7-9 | TGTGCCAGCAGCTCAAACAGGGAATACGAGCAGTACTTC | CASSSNREYEQYF
few | TRBJ2-2 | NA | TRBV12-3/TRBV12-4 | TGTGCCAGCAGTTTAGCGGGGTCTTCGGCCGGGGAGCTGTTTTTT | CASSLAGSSAGELFF
many | TRBJ2-3 | TRBD1 | TRBV7-9 | TGTGCCAGCAGCTCGGGAACAGGGGGCATGACAGATACGCAGTATTTT | CASSSGTGGMTDTQYF
NA | TRBJ2-7 | NA | TRBV12-3/TRBV12-4 | TGTGCCAGCCGAGCCAGGGTTTACGAGCAGTACTTC | CASRARVYEQYF
NA | TRBJ1-2 | NA | TRBV7-2 | TGTGCCAGCAGCTTAGTTTACTCGGACTATGGCTACACCTTC | CASSLVYSDYGYTF
many | TRBJ2-1 | NA | TRBV29-1 | TGCAGCGTCGAGGAGGGAATAGGAGGGTACAATGAGCAGTTCTTC | CSVEEGIGGYNEQFF
NA | TRBJ2-5 | TRBD2 | TRBV5-6 | TGTGCCAGCAGCTTGAGGAGCGGGAGGAGCATCCAAGAGACCCAGTACTTC | CASSLRSGRSIQETQYF
few | TRBJ2-7 | NA | TRBV12-3/TRBV12-4 | TGTGCCAGCACCACATCCGGGTCTACCTACGAGCAGTACTTC | CASTTSGSTYEQYF
many | TRBJ2-3 | TRBD2 | TRBV5-1 | TGCGCCAGCAGCACCGGGACTAGCGGGAGCACAGATACGCAGTATTTT | CASSTGTSGSTDTQYF
few | TRBJ2-7 | TRBD2 | TRBV20-1 | TGCAGTCCCCACCGGAGCGGGGGGGCCTACGAGCAGTACTTC | CSPHRSGGAYEQYF
many | TRBJ2-7 | NA | TRBV20-1 | TGCAGTGCTAGACCCGAATTGAGCTCCTACGAGCAGTACTTC | CSARPELSSYEQYF
NA | TRBJ2-7 | NA | TRBV5-4 | TGTGCCAGCAGCTTGGAACCGAGCAGGGGCTACGAGCAGTACTTC | CASSLEPSRGYEQYF
few | TRBJ2-2 | NA | TRBV9 | TGTGCCAGCAGCGTAGCCGGGACACCCTACACCGGGGAGCTGTTTTTT | CASSVAGTPYTGELFF
many | TRBJ2-3 | NA | TRBV29-1 | TGCAGCGTTGATTGGCGGGGCCCAGATACGCAGTATTTT | CSVDWRGPDTQYF
NA | TRBJ2-2 | NA | TRBV6-5 | TGTGCCAGCAGTTTTACTTCGTTCGAACAAGGCTGGGAGCTGTTTTTT | CASSFTSFEQGWELFF
few | TRBJ2-1 | NA | TRBV12-3/TRBV12-4 | TGTGCCAGCAGTTCCGGGACATATACCTATGAGCAGTTCTTC | CASSSGTYTYEQFF
many | TRBJ2-3 | TRBD2 | TRBV5-1 | TGCGCCAGCAGCCCGACTAGCGGGAGAGTTCATACGCAGTATTTT | CASSPTSGRVHTQYF
many | TRBJ2-3 | NA | TRBV20-1 | TGCAGTGCTAGAGATAACTACGCAGATACGCAGTATTTT | CSARDNYADTQYF
NA | TRBJ1-6 | NA | TRBV7-9 | TGTGCCAGCACCAGCTCCTATAATTCACCCCTCCACTTT | CASTSSYNSPLHF
NA | TRBJ2-5 | NA | TRBV30 | TGTGCCTGGAGCGGGGGGCCAGGGGAGACCCAGTACTTC | CAWSGGPGETQYF
few | TRBJ2-1 | NA | TRBV5-5 | TGTGCCAGCAGCCGTGATACGGGGGTCTCCTACAATGAGCAGTTCTTC | CASSRDTGVSYNEQFF
few | TRBJ1-5 | NA | TRBV20-1 | TGCAGTGGGTTGGGGGCTAGCAATCAGCCCCAGCATTTT | CSGLGASNQPQHF
many | TRBJ1-1 | NA | TRBV4-1 | TGCGCCAGCAGCCAAGATAGAACGTTCTTGTACGTTGAAGCTTTCTTT | CASSQDRTFLYVEAFF
few | TRBJ2-3 | NA | TRBV11-2 | TGTGCCAGCAGCTTAACTCGGGTTGATACGCAGTATTTT | CASSLTRVDTQYF
NA | TRBJ2-2 | NA | TRBV4-2 | TGTGCCAGCAGCCAATATGCCGGAGGTTCCAACACCGGGGAGCTGTTTTTT | CASSQYAGGSNTGELFF
few | TRBJ1-2 | TRBD1 | TRBV28 | TGTGCCAGCAGTCCGCAGGGGGCTTATGGCTACACCTTC | CASSPQGAYGYTF
NA | TRBJ1-1 | NA | TRBV9 | TGTGCCAGCAGCCTCCCGGAGAGTGAAGCTTTCTTT | CASSLPESEAFF
few | TRBJ1-1 | TRBD1 | TRBV5-1 | TGCGCCAGCAGCGGGGACAGCAACACTGAAGCTTTCTTT | CASSGDSNTEAFF